One sample yielded the 20 T cell receptor beta chains listed below, sequenced in a study of blood T cell repertoires in COVID-19. The table came from immunoSEQ multiplex PCR; TCRdb's copy has only in-frame clones and leaves some out. The repertoire holds about 150,000 clones, with under 95% as singletons. Specimen: peripheral blood. All receptors come from a man between 18 and 35 years old with COVID-19, enrolled during active disease.

This chain connects TRBV27 to TRBJ2-7; 10 bases are a match to TRBD1. Germline V gene lookup returns CDR1 MNHEY and CDR2 SMNVEV (reference sequence). J lost 4 bases, V lost 6 bases, and 6 bases had no gene match. CDR3 size: 14 residues. CDR3 nucleotides: TGTGCCAGCAGCCCCGGGACAGGGGATTACGAGCAGTACTTC. Translation gives CASSPGTGDYEQYF.

The gene calls are TRBV19 and TRBJ1-3; D is unresolved. Germline CDR1 and CDR2: LNHDA and SQIVND (reference sequence). Trimming removed 5 bases at V and 4 bases at J, with 9 bases between. This CDR3 is built from 13 residues. CDR3 sequence (DNA): TGTGCCAGTAGTTCCTCGTCGGGAAACACCATATATTTT. Translated, it gives CASSSSSGNTIYF. Filled out from reference TRBV19 and TRBJ1-3, the complete variable domain reads DGGITQSPKYLFRKEGQNVTLSCEQNLNHDAMYWYRQDPGQGLRLIYYSQIVNDFQKGDIAEGYSVSREKKESFPLTVTSAQKNPTAFYLCASSSSSGNTIYFGEGSWLTVV.

The V and J genes are TRBV28 and TRBJ1-4; D gene unclear. The germline V and J ends were trimmed by 5 bases and 2 bases, with 9 bases remaining between them. The length of the CDR3 is 14 residues. Germline assignment: CDR1 MDHEN and CDR2 SYDVKM. CDR3 residues: CASSGPVTNEKLFF. The CDR3 DNA is TGTGCCAGCAGTGGGCCAGTCACTAATGAAAAACTGTTTTTT.

The chain joins TRBV3-1 (or the pseudogene TRBV3-2) to TRBJ2-7; 9 nucleotides agree with TRBD2. Germline CDR1 reads LGHDT; CDR2 reads YNNKEL (reference sequence). V lost 3 bases, J lost 3 bases, and 15 bases stayed unmatched. The length of the CDR3 is 18 residues. The CDR3 bases are TGTGCCAGCAGCCACGACCTGTTTCTAGCGGGACGGTTCTACGAGCAGTACTTC. Its translation: CASSHDLFLAGRFYEQYF.

V and J are TRBV6-5 and TRBJ1-5; D may be TRBD1 (5 bases). The ends were cut back, 7 bases at V and 7 bases at J, with 14 bases in the middle. The germline V gene encodes CDR1 MNHEY and CDR2 SVGAGI. The CDR3 totals 13 residues. The CDR3 region is CASTPQVNQPQHF. CDR3 bases: TGTGCCAGCACCCCACAGGTGAACCAGCCCCAGCATTTT.

This chain connects TRBV19 to TRBJ1-1; TRBD1 matches 7 bases. CDR1 and CDR2 from the germline V gene are LNHDA and SQIVND (reference sequence). This CDR3 spans 16 amino acids. V dropped 6 bases and J dropped 8; count of bases not matched to a gene: 18. The CDR3 bases are TGTGCCAGTAGCAATCGACAGGGCCATAGGAAGTCAGAAGCTTTCTTT. It yields the protein CASSNRQGHRKSEAFF.

The genes are TRBV5-5 and TRBJ2-1, with TRBD2 identical over 15 bases. The junction had 1 base not matched to a gene; V was cut back by 7 bases and J by 8 bases. Germline V gene sequence: CDR1 SGHKS, CDR2 YYEKEE (reference sequence). The CDR3 extends over 13 amino acids. The CDR3 loop reads CASGLAGGDEQFF. CDR3 DNA: TGTGCCAGCGGACTAGCGGGAGGGGATGAGCAGTTCTTC.

The chain recombines TRBV6-5 with TRBJ1-2; D is ambiguous. CDR3 size: 13 residues. Germline V lookup: CDR1 MNHEY, CDR2 SVGAGI. Deletions cut 6 bases from V and 4 bases from J, with 12 bases between. The CDR3, as DNA: TGTGCCAGCAGGGCCGACATTCTCTATGGCTACACCTTC. As protein: CASRADILYGYTF.

The V gene is TRBV15, the J gene TRBJ2-1, with D uncertain. Trimming left V 3 bases short and J 10 bases short, with 16 bases between. CDR1 and CDR2 (germline): LNHNV, YYDKDF (reference sequence). This CDR3 region has 14 residues. CDR3 nucleotides: TGTGCCACCAGCAGGGCCCTAGTAAGCAGAGAGCAGTTCTTC. Translated, it gives CATSRALVSREQFF. Variable domain in full (rest from reference TRBV15 and TRBJ2-1): DAMVIQNPRYQVTQFGKPVTLSCSQTLNHNVMYWYQQKSSQAPKLLFHYYDKDFNNEADTPDNFQSRRPNTSFCFLDIRSPGLGDTAMYLCATSRALVSREQFFGPGTRLTVL.

The chain uses TRBV3-1 (or the pseudogene TRBV3-2) and TRBJ1-2; 10 positions match TRBD1. The CDR3 totals 15 residues. The V gene end was trimmed by 4 bases and the J gene end by 2 bases; junction bases not matched to a gene: 4. Germline CDR1 LGHDT, CDR2 YNNKEL (reference sequence). The CDR3, as DNA: TGTGCCAGCAGCCCCCCGGACAGGGGGAACTATGGCTACACCTTC. This codes for CASSPPDRGNYGYTF.

This clone has a handful of counts. The chain uses TRBV6-2 or TRBV6-3 and TRBJ1-2; 12 nucleotides line up with TRBD1. V shed 0 bases and J 7 bases; nucleotides not matched to a gene: 3. This CDR3 has 15 residues. CDR1 is MNHEY and CDR2 is SVGEGT in the germline V gene. CDR3 sequence: CASSYSGQGARGYTF. In DNA, the CDR3 is TGTGCCAGCAGTTACTCGGGACAGGGGGCTCGTGGCTACACCTTC.

Note on this clone: This sample includes further DNA sequences coding for the same CDR3. The V gene is TRBV7-9, the J gene TRBJ2-3; no clear D. V lost 2 bases to trimming and J lost 0 bases, with 9 bases between them. Germline CDR1 SEHNR, CDR2 FQNEAQ (reference sequence). This CDR3 is built from 15 residues. The CDR3 is CASSLTSGSTDTQYF. The CDR3 DNA reads TGTGCCAGCAGCTTAACCTCCGGGAGCACAGATACGCAGTATTTT. The whole variable domain, remainder taken from reference TRBV7-9 and TRBJ2-3, is DTGVSQNPRHKITKRGQNVTFRCDPISEHNRLYWYRQTLGQGPEFLTYFQNEAQLEKSRLLSDRFSAERPKGSFSTLEIQRTEQGDSAMYLCASSLTSGSTDTQYFGPGTRLTVL.

V usage is TRBV28 and J usage is TRBJ1-2; D is unresolved. CDR1 and CDR2 from the germline V gene are MDHEN and SYDVKM. The V gene lost 6 bases and the J gene lost 8 bases, with 13 bases spanning the gap. This CDR3 comprises 12 residues. The DNA of the CDR3 is TGTGCCAGCAGCCTAGAGGGTTCGGGCTACACCTTC. This codes for CASSLEGSGYTF.

The chain joins TRBV6-6 to TRBJ2-3; D is ambiguous. CDR3 length equals 12 residues. Germline V gene data show CDR1 as MNHNY and CDR2 as SVGAGI (reference sequence). The V gene lost 6 bases and the J gene lost 2 bases, with 6 bases spanning the gap. CDR3 loop: CASSPSTDTQYF. CDR3 coding DNA: TGTGCCAGCAGCCCCTCCACAGATACGCAGTATTTT.

The J gene is TRBJ2-1, the V gene TRBV28; 15 bases match TRBD2. The CDR3 sequence is 17 residues long. The germline CDR1 and CDR2 sequences are MDHEN and SYDVKM. Unmatched junction bases numbered 10, after V lost 6 bases and J lost 7 bases. CDR3 region: CASRGGLAGGQGNEQFF. The CDR3 nucleotides are TGTGCCAGCAGGGGGGGACTAGCGGGAGGTCAAGGGAATGAGCAGTTCTTC.

The V call is TRBV19, the J call TRBJ2-3; perhaps TRBD2 as D (5 bases). CDR1 LNHDA and CDR2 SQIVND come from the germline V gene (reference sequence). The CDR3 loop spans 14 amino acids. V gave up 3 bases and J gave up 0 bases, with 7 bases separating them. The CDR3 here is CASSIKRSTDTQYF. CDR3 in DNA: TGTGCCAGTAGTATCAAGCGGAGCACAGATACGCAGTATTTT.

This clone was recorded a few times. The V call is TRBV7-9, the J call TRBJ2-1; TRBD2 matches 13 bases. The CDR3 sequence is 17 residues long. V trimming: 4 bases; J trimming: 3 bases; junction bases outside the gene matches: 6. CDR1 and CDR2 from the germline V gene are SEHNR and FQNEAQ (reference sequence). For the CDR3, the DNA is TGTGCCAGCAGCTCCTCGACTAGCGGGAGGAACTACAATGAGCAGTTCTTC. This gives the protein CASSSSTSGRNYNEQFF.

Comment on this clone: An end of the junction differs from the germline gene, which may be a read error. The chain employs TRBV6-2 or TRBV6-3 and TRBJ1-4; D is perhaps TRBD1 (6 bases). Germline assignment: CDR1 MNHEY and CDR2 SVGEGT. The CDR3 runs 17 residues. CDR3 region: CASSPHRTVIINRKLLF. CDR3 nucleotides: TGTGCCAGCAGTCCCCACAGGACAGTAATCATCAACCGGAAACTGCTTTTT.

Worth noting for this clone: Other DNA sequences in this specimen translate into the identical CDR3. The CDR3 nucleotides are TGCGCCAGCAGCCAAGACAGGGGGGTCTACAATGAGCAGTTCTTC. Encoded protein: CASSQDRGVYNEQFF. The V and J genes are TRBV4-1 and TRBJ2-1; tentative D call: TRBD1 (7 bases). V was pared by 0 bases and J by 3 bases, with 9 bases between. Germline lookup yields CDR1 MGHRA and CDR2 YSYEKL. This CDR3 has 15 amino acids.

The chain joins TRBV10-3 to TRBJ1-3; D possibly corresponds to TRBD1 (5 bases). The CDR3 is 15 amino acids. Deletions cut 7 bases from V and 1 base from J, with 14 bases between. Germline-derived CDR1 and CDR2 are ENHRY and SYGVKD. The CDR3 sequence: CAITRDPGSGNTIYF. As DNA, the CDR3 is TGTGCCATCACCAGAGACCCAGGGTCTGGAAACACCATATATTTT.